This TCR beta chain was identified in a study of cytomegalovirus exposure and HLA in healthy donors (dated by TCRdb to 2015 to 2018). As for the study more broadly: In an earlier analysis of under 600 of the donors, under 300 Gb of sequence data and just under 120 million unique TCR beta sequences from about 179 million T cells were reported. Roughly 290 gigabases of sequencing data and about 92 million unique TCR sequences made up an early release that covered fewer than 650 HLA-typed donors. Among the roughly 400 genotyped donors, 81% belonged to the genetic ancestry cluster associated with self-reported Caucasian donors. The study aimed to test whether cataloging public T cell receptors could reveal signatures of past pathogen exposure. The T cell repertoires of 550 to 850 subjects were profiled by immunosequencing and related to cytomegalovirus serostatus. Along with the approximately 650-subject first cohort, a separate validation cohort of over 90 different subjects was used. To predict cytomegalovirus infection status, the study brought together high-throughput TCR immunosequencing, statistical association of individual TCRs with disease status, and machine learning. A later analysis re-examined previously published TCR beta repertoires from hundreds of donors and added high-resolution HLA genotyping to investigate patterns of TCR occurrence. In the later analysis, no new phenotypic data were used to find candidate immune exposures; instead, reliance was placed on TCR beta sequences and their occurrence across donors. In an earlier analysis of 587 of the donors, high-throughput TCR beta sequencing was used to judge whether each TCR beta V gene segment behaved as functional or pseudogenic. Donor age, sex, ethnicity and CMV serostatus were collected together with the repertoire data. A later genetic analysis used genome-wide SNP genotypes for about 60% of the roughly 700 donors, treating that subset as a discovery cohort. Every repertoire in the discovery cohort had been generated on one and the same sequencing platform. HLA typing covered class I and class II loci at four-digit resolution. The number of typed donors differed by locus: about 620-640 for A, B, C, DRB1 and DQB1; 500 to 550 for DQA1; approximately 600 for DPA1; and around 450 for DPB1. Roughly 5 DR-DQ haplotypes were handled as single units for association and clustering, since linkage in the cohort was strong. Across roughly 420 genotyped donors of the cohort, an average of approximately 200,000 unique TCR beta nucleotide sequences per donor were sequenced, and roughly 20% of those sequences were non-productive. Here is what the overall study found, with its caveats: Cytomegalovirus status was reported to be diagnosed by the classifier with high specificity and sensitivity in both the original and validation cohorts. The only immune exposure information available for the cohort was CMV serostatus. Correlated functional status among segregating V segments might reflect linkage disequilibrium, but an unknown experimental factor could not be ruled out. According to a later analysis, TCR association rates differed among HLA loci, with DRB1 alleles showing the most associated TCRs and HLA-C alleles showing the fewest. Roughly 15 rarely observed V segments, including chromosome 9 orphons, were excluded from the earlier analysis of 550 to 700 of the donors because counts were too low. Because HLA typing was missing for some donors at each locus, association tests included only the typed subset. A later analysis found that HLA-associated TCR beta chains were more clonally expanded and had lower generation probabilities than equally common non-associated chains. A cluster of highly shared sequence variants was judged likely to represent a technical artifact of the sequencing pipeline. A later genetic analysis reported fewer N-insertions in productive TCRs among donors in an Asian-associated ancestry cluster than the roughly 670-donor mean. V-gene and J-gene trimming of TCR beta chains was associated with a missense DCLRE1C variant in a later genetic analysis, and the association was replicated in an independent cohort. The authors suggested that the approach could potentially be generalized to other disease states and immunological phenotypes. Some IMGT-functional V segments, including TRBV6-2 and TRBV6-3, could not be distinguished by the 87-base-pair reads and were therefore excluded. A total of 150 to 200 TCR beta chains were listed by the study as associated with cytomegalovirus. According to a later analysis, parvovirus B19, influenza, CMV and Epstein-Barr virus appeared linked to several top co-occurrence clusters. Only TCR beta chains were sequenced in this cohort, and the absence of alpha or paired-chain data limited detectable features. The presence/absence analyses assumed that sequencing depth was roughly uniform across donors, and that assumption may not be true. In vitro tests confirmed that a few of the cytomegalovirus-associated TCR beta chains recognize cytomegalovirus antigens. In a later analysis, more than 15,000 TCR beta sequences were associated with specific HLA alleles at a false discovery rate of 0.05. In an earlier analysis of some 640 of the donors, most TCR beta V segments were observed in productive rearrangements about 90% or about 30% of the time, broadly matching IMGT annotations. A further reported finding was that TCR beta sequences accurately predicted the HLA-A and HLA-B alleles for most subjects in the first cohort. Most TCR sequences were observed very rarely across donors, whereas some public TCRs were present in many individuals. Strong co-occurrence of HLA alleles, especially DR and DQ, made assigning TCR associations to individual alleles difficult. A later analysis found that most CMV-associated TCR beta chains appeared HLA-restricted, with HLA associations seemingly driven largely by CMV exposure.

As encoded in the germline V gene (reference sequence), CDR1 is MNHEY while CDR2 is SMNVEV. The junction shows trimming of 6 bases on V and 7 bases on J, plus 4 bases between the germline ends. The CDR3 starts with the cysteine, ends with the phenylalanine, and has 10 residues. Of all the DNA, just the CDR3 is kept, 30 bases in frame from base 1. In total, 600 or so healthy bone marrow donors made up the cohort. At the time of sampling, every cohort member was nominally healthy, though immune exposures that went unrecorded were likely present. The donor tested CMV seronegative, placing the donor among the 300 to 450 seronegative members of the cohort. Each donor provided a peripheral blood sample, and peripheral blood mononuclear cells were used for TCR beta sequencing. The Qiagen DNeasy Blood Extraction Kit was used to extract genomic DNA from the blood cell samples. The library was obtained by the immunoSEQ multiplex PCR assay. For the multiplex PCR, a mixture combining 60 forward primers for TCR Vbeta segments and 13 reverse primers for TCR Jbeta segments was used. The CDR3 region of rearranged TCR beta genes was amplified from genomic DNA with a multiplex PCR assay. The Illumina HiSeq System was used to sequence the amplified TCR beta libraries as 87-base-pair reads. Per the original workflow: A later analysis counted about 76 million unique TCR beta chains across the 650 to 700 repertoires, and roughly 9.9 million of these chains were shared by at least two donors. To remove PCR and sequencing errors, raw reads were error-corrected and collapsed into unique sequences using a nearest-neighbor algorithm that merged closely related sequences. To assign V, D and J gene segments, CDR3 sequences were aligned to IMGT reference sequences. For a sequence to be retained, a match of at least six nucleotides was required to both a V gene segment and a J gene segment. Rearrangements were called productive when the CDR3 lacked stop codons and stayed in frame with V and J; all others were non-productive. CDR3 was defined by IMGT convention, running from the second conserved V-encoded cysteine to the conserved J-encoded phenylalanine. Sequences without an unambiguous match to a single V gene segment were excluded from the earlier analysis of several hundred of the donors. An earlier analysis of fewer than 750 of the donors called V segments functional above 56.7% productive rearrangements and segregating when the between-donor standard deviation exceeded 5%. A statistical classification framework was built to diagnose cytomegalovirus status from the catalog of TCR beta chain sequences. V and J gene assignment, in a later analysis, came from comparing TCR nucleotide sequences with IMGT/GENE-DB human TR gene sequences. Using the TCRdist pipeline, a later analysis assigned CDR3 sequences along with most-parsimonious VDJ recombination scenarios. A later analysis defined each TCR beta chain by its CDR3 amino acid sequence plus V-gene family, and excluded reads lacking a unique V-gene family. To address suspected cross-contamination and a sequencing artifact, a later analysis removed approximately 600 highly shared, low-generation-probability nucleotide sequences. For each public chain, a later analysis derived a clonal expansion index from normalized ranks of inferred template counts within each repertoire. In a later analysis, generation probabilities were computed using a VDJ recombination model fitted to out-of-frame rearrangements, and the results were checked against IGoR. In a later analysis, hypergeometric tests were used to score TCR-TCR, TCR-HLA and TCR-CMV co-occurrence, with a repertoire-size bias correction applied to TCR pairs. False discovery rates were estimated in a later analysis by permuting HLA or CMV assignments 20 times. In a later analysis, co-occurring TCRs were grouped with DBSCAN, and TCRdist sequence similarity was added when clustering was performed within HLA-allele-positive subsets. Repertoires with fewer than 30,000 or more than 120,000 public chains, plus five repertoires with anomalous nucleotide sharing, were excluded from co-occurrence clustering. The table was pulled from immuneACCESS by TCRdb, which kept in-frame rearrangements only. Such tables lose some clones; where checked, under half of the loss comes from unresolved V genes, and the rest has no known cause. That table gives V, J and clone size, and the DNA gave D and trimming. In all, the sample holds some 120,000 clones, and roughly 80% of those were seen once. The top ten hold more than 2.5% of the sample.

This clone occurred once. Its binding antigen is unknown. Base qualities are not recorded, but no much larger clone differs from it by a single base. The material sequenced was PBMCs. The chain links TRBV27 with TRBJ2-1, with the D gene too uncertain to name. The origin of this receptor is a male donor in good health and CMV-seronegative. The CDR3 protein: CASSGNEQFF. The nucleotide sequence reads as follows: TGTGCCAGCAGCGGGAATGAGCAGTTCTTC.